This T cell receptor beta chain was recovered during a study of blood T cell repertoires in COVID-19. Profiling relied on immunoSEQ multiplex PCR, and the TCRdb table lists in-frame clones only, not all of them. This sample carries about 410,000 clones, 89% of them seen once, and the ten largest clones take 1.5% to 1.8%. With 1 base removed from V and 6 bases from J, the gap between germline ends came to 16 bases. Looked up from germline, CDR1 is SGHRS and CDR2 is YFSETQ. The CDR3 consists of 15 residues. Source material: peripheral blood. V is TRBV5-1 and J is TRBJ1-2, with a possible D match to TRBD1 (5 bases). This TCR derives from a woman aged 40 to 49 with COVID-19, enrolled during active disease. CDR3 protein: CASSLMGGAGHGYTF. Written as DNA, the CDR3 is TGCGCCAGCAGCTTGATGGGCGGGGCAGGCCATGGCTACACCTTC.